This T cell receptor beta chain was captured in a study of T cell changes during pregnancy in multiple sclerosis. J gave up 4 bases and V 5 bases, and 5 bases lay outside the gene matches. Per germline, CDR1 SSHAT and CDR2 FNYEAQ (reference sequence). The CDR3 loop spans 15 amino acids. Using immunoSEQ multiplex PCR, the repertoire was profiled, and TCRdb retains in-frame clones only, with some absent. The top ten clones hold around 0.85% of a sample with about 59,000 clones, 75% to 95% of them seen once. Sequencing used peripheral blood, obtained before pregnancy. The gene calls are TRBV7-7 and TRBJ1-3; the match to TRBD1 covers 10 bases. The TCR comes from a female donor with multiple sclerosis, enrolled in a pregnancy study. This CDR3 is CASSRGQGYGNTIYF. CDR3 bases: TGTGCCAGCAGCCGGGGACAGGGGTACGGAAACACCATATATTTT.